One and the same sample provided the 10 T cell receptor beta chains below, sequenced in a study of graft-versus-host responses after intestinal transplantation. These receptors' antigens are unknown. Some clones are missing from TCRdb's copy, which holds only in-frame ones; the method was immunoSEQ multiplex PCR. The table has about 94,000 clones, roughly 90% seen once. This specimen was unstimulated CD8+ T cells sorted from spleen or lymph node cells, taken before intestinal transplant. The receptors originated from a human donor who received an intestinal transplant.

This clone is a singleton in its sample. The chain employs TRBV5-1 and TRBJ2-7; maybe TRBD1 (5 bases). Deletions cut 4 bases from V and 0 bases from J, with 8 bases between. The germline CDR1 and CDR2 sequences are SGHRS and YFSETQ. CDR3 size: 13 residues. The DNA for the CDR3 is TGCGCCAGCAGCCCGGACACCTCCTACGAGCAGTACTTC. Translating gives CASSPDTSYEQYF. Using reference TRBV5-1 and TRBJ2-7 for the parts outside the CDR3, the full variable domain is KAGVTQTPRYLIKTRGQQVTLSCSPISGHRSVSWYQQTPGQGLQFLFEYFSETQRNKGNFPGRFSGRQFSNSRSEMNVSTLELGDSALYLCASSPDTSYEQYFGPGTRLTVT.

The rearrangement uses TRBV25-1 and TRBJ1-6; D is ambiguous. This CDR3 comprises 16 residues. Germline V lookup: CDR1 MGHDK, CDR2 SYGVNS. V shed 1 base and J shed 7 bases, with 14 bases lying between them. As DNA, the CDR3 is TGTGCCAGCAGTGAATCAGCGGGGTGGAACAATTCACCCCTCCACTTT. Translation: CASSESAGWNNSPLHF.

The chain carries TRBV28 and TRBJ2-5, with 9 bases matching TRBD2. V was pared by 5 bases and J by 5 bases, with 9 bases of the junction left unmatched. CDR3 length: 15 amino acids. Per germline, CDR1 MDHEN and CDR2 SYDVKM. For the CDR3, the DNA is TGTGCCAGCAGTCTCAATAGCGGGAGTAAGGAGACCCAGTACTTC. Translating gives CASSLNSGSKETQYF.

The chain joins TRBV19 to TRBJ2-7, with 7 nucleotides matching TRBD1. Germline V gene lookup returns CDR1 LNHDA and CDR2 SQIVND (reference sequence). Trimming took 4 bases from V and 6 from J; bases not matched to a gene: 6. CDR3 size: 13 residues. The CDR3 coding sequence is TGTGCCAGTAGTACGGACAGGATAAGCGAGCAGTACTTC. Translating gives CASSTDRISEQYF.

The chain is built from TRBV14 and TRBJ1-4, with 7 bases aligning to TRBD1. The germline V gene encodes CDR1 SGHDN and CDR2 FVKESK. The ends lost 6 bases at V and 8 bases at J; junction bases unmatched: 9. This CDR3 spans 14 amino acids. The CDR3 is CASSHYQGDEKLFF. The CDR3 region has the DNA TGTGCCAGCAGTCATTATCAGGGGGACGAAAAACTGTTTTTT.

V usage is TRBV5-1 and J usage is TRBJ2-3; 10 bases map to TRBD2. J gave up 0 bases and V 8 bases, and 0 bases lay outside the gene matches. CDR3 length equals 13 residues. CDR1 SGHRS and CDR2 YFSETQ come from the germline V gene. Here the CDR3 DNA reads TGCGCCAGACTAGCGGGAAGCACAGATACGCAGTATTTT. As protein: CARLAGSTDTQYF.

The sample holds a few counts of this clone. This chain links TRBV4-1 with TRBJ2-7, with 7 bases fitting TRBD1. CDR3 length equals 15 residues. The germline gives CDR1 MGHRA, CDR2 YSYEKL. With V trimmed by 4 bases and J by 2 bases, 8 bases remained unmatched. The CDR3 here is CASSPRSGGTYEQYF. The CDR3 DNA sequence: TGCGCCAGCAGCCCTCGTTCAGGGGGTACCTACGAGCAGTACTTC.

The chain joins TRBV5-6 to TRBJ2-3; D is unresolved. Germline CDR1 SGHDT, CDR2 YYEEEE. V gave up 1 base and J gave up 5 bases, with 2 bases separating them. There are 11 residues in the CDR3. CDR3 region: CASSLQDTQYF. CDR3 in DNA: TGTGCCAGCAGCTTGCAAGATACGCAGTATTTT.

The rearrangement joins TRBV6-1 to TRBJ1-2, with 7 bases aligning to TRBD1. The V gene end was trimmed by 1 base and the J gene end by 8 bases; junction bases not matched to a gene: 13. CDR1 and CDR2 from the germline V gene are MNHNS and SASEGT. The CDR3 is 16 residues long. The CDR3 region has the DNA TGTGCCAGCAGTGAAGAGCAGGGGGGTCGTTATCTCGGCTACACCTTC. Amino acid sequence: CASSEEQGGRYLGYTF.

The CDR3 DNA reads as TGTGCCAGCAGCCACCCCGGGACAGAGCAGTACTTC. This codes for CASSHPGTEQYF. The rearrangement joins TRBV7-9 to TRBJ2-7; D is perhaps TRBD1 (6 bases). Germline CDR1 reads SEHNR; CDR2 reads FQNEAQ (reference sequence). The CDR3 is made up of 12 amino acids. The V end was cut by 5 bases, the J end by 7 bases, with 12 bases between. The entire variable domain, with the rest obtained from reference TRBV7-9 and TRBJ2-7, is as follows: DTGVSQNPRHKITKRGQNVTFRCDPISEHNRLYWYRQTLGQGPEFLTYFQNEAQLEKSRLLSDRFSAERPKGSFSTLEIQRTEQGDSAMYLCASSHPGTEQYFGPGTRLTVT.